The 20 T cell receptor beta chains reported below all come from one sample, sequenced in a study of OX40 agonist ivuxolimab in advanced cancers. Measured with immunoSEQ multiplex PCR; TCRdb has only the in-frame clones, and not every one. The sample has around 14,000 clones, around nine tenths seen once; the top ten hold over 5.5%. The sequencing used CD4+ or CD8+ T cells sorted from blood, collected in a trial of the OX40 agonist ivuxolimab. The receptors were sampled from an adult with an advanced solid tumor such as melanoma, head and neck, liver or kidney cancer.

This chain connects TRBV5-4 to TRBJ2-3; no clear D gene. The V and J ends lost 0 bases and 6 bases respectively, with 11 bases between them. The length of the CDR3 is 14 residues. From germline, CDR1 is SGHNT and CDR2 YYREEE (reference sequence). The CDR3 coding sequence is TGTGCCAGCAGCTTGGCCGCCCTGGGGGATACGCAGTATTTT. Encoded protein: CASSLAALGDTQYF.

The V gene is TRBV30, the J gene TRBJ1-2; no definite D call. V was shortened by 4 bases and J by 0 bases, with 15 bases between the two germline ends. The length of the CDR3 is 15 residues. CDR1 and CDR2 from the germline V gene are GTSNPN and SVGIG (reference sequence). DNA for the CDR3: TGTGCCTGGAAGGCAGGAAATTCGGCTAACTATGGCTACACCTTC. Its protein is CAWKAGNSANYGYTF.

The J gene is TRBJ1-2, the V gene TRBV21-1. TRBV21-1 is a listed pseudogene. There are 14 residues in the CDR3. In DNA, the CDR3 is TGTGCCAGCAGCCTCGGGACCGCGTTATATGGCTACACCTTC. It translates to CASSLGTALYGYTF.

The V call is TRBV9, the J call TRBJ1-1, with D possibly being TRBD1 (6 bases). Trimming removed 0 bases from V and 5 bases from J, with 11 bases in between. The CDR3 has 14 amino acids. From germline, CDR1 is SGDLS and CDR2 YYNGEE. CDR3: CASSVGTGWTEAFF. As DNA, the CDR3 is TGTGCCAGCAGCGTAGGAACAGGGTGGACTGAAGCTTTCTTT. The complete variable domain, with remaining parts taken from reference TRBV9 and TRBJ1-1, reads DSGVTQTPKHLITATGQRVTLRCSPRSGDLSVYWYQQSLDQGLQFLIQYYNGEERAKGNILERFSAQQFPDLHSELNLSSLELGDSALYFCASSVGTGWTEAFFGQGTRLTVV.

The V call is TRBV7-3, the J call TRBJ2-2, with D tentatively TRBD1 (7 bases). Germline V gives CDR1 SGHTA, CDR2 FQGTGA. Trimming cost V 1 base and J 6 bases, with 12 bases left between them. The CDR3 has 15 residues. The CDR3 DNA reads as TGTGCCAGCAGCTTAAGACAGGGAGGCGCCGGGGAGCTGTTTTTT. It is translated as CASSLRQGGAGELFF.

The chain combines TRBV25-1 with TRBJ1-1; D is undetermined. V shed 5 bases and J shed 2 bases, with 12 bases lying between them. The CDR3 consists of 14 residues. Germline V lookup: CDR1 MGHDK, CDR2 SYGVNS. This CDR3 is CASSPEAGNTEAFF. The DNA for the CDR3 is TGTGCCAGCAGTCCCGAGGCAGGAAACACTGAAGCTTTCTTT.

The rearrangement joins TRBV7-2 to TRBJ2-7; 11 bases are a match to TRBD2. The ends lost 5 bases at V and 4 bases at J; junction bases unmatched: 10. Germline V gene lookup returns CDR1 SGHTA and CDR2 FQGNSA. There are 16 residues in the CDR3. This chain's CDR3 is CASSIQTSGVSYEQYF. DNA for the CDR3: TGTGCCAGCAGCATACAGACTAGCGGGGTATCATACGAGCAGTACTTC.

The chain is built from TRBV19 and TRBJ1-3; D might be TRBD1 (5 bases). Germline lookup yields CDR1 LNHDA and CDR2 SQIVND (reference sequence). This CDR3 is built from 14 residues. The ends were cut back, 3 bases at V and 2 bases at J, with 8 bases in the middle. CDR3 sequence: CASSMTETGNTIYF. The CDR3 nucleotides are TGTGCCAGTAGTATGACAGAAACTGGAAACACCATATATTTT.

The chain combines TRBV10-3 with TRBJ2-3, with D possibly TRBD2 on 7 matching bases. Germline V gene sequence: CDR1 ENHRY, CDR2 SYGVKD. V was shortened by 3 bases and J by 0 bases, with 19 bases between the two germline ends. There are 18 residues in the CDR3. CDR3 amino acids: CAISDPTRGGLSTDTQYF. In nucleotides, the CDR3 is TGTGCCATCAGTGACCCGACTCGCGGGGGCCTTAGCACAGATACGCAGTATTTT.

The chain joins TRBV5-1 to TRBJ1-5; D might be TRBD1 (5 bases). Germline V CDR1 and CDR2: SGHRS, YFSETQ. With 1 base removed from V and 15 bases from J, the gap between germline ends came to 20 bases. This CDR3 comprises 14 residues. CDR3 nucleotides: TGCGCCAGCAGCTTGAGGATGGTGCAGGGAGAGGTGCATTTT. Its translation: CASSLRMVQGEVHF.

This clone is a singleton in its sample. The chain recombines TRBV7-9 with TRBJ2-7; no reliable D call. The V end lost 1 base, the J end lost 7 bases, and 14 bases lay between the germline ends. Germline CDR1 reads SEHNR; CDR2 reads FQNEAQ (reference sequence). The CDR3 totals 14 residues. CDR3 residues: CASSLGEASWEQYF. In DNA, the CDR3 is TGTGCCAGCAGCTTAGGGGAAGCTTCCTGGGAGCAGTACTTC.

The chain has TRBV7-2 and TRBJ2-3; TRBD2 matches at 11 bases. This CDR3 is built from 15 residues. Germline V gene lookup returns CDR1 SGHTA and CDR2 FQGNSA. V lost 0 bases to trimming and J lost 4 bases; unmatched junction nucleotides: 0. The CDR3 sequence is CASSLATSGADTQYF. The CDR3 DNA sequence: TGTGCCAGCAGCTTAGCGACTAGCGGGGCAGATACGCAGTATTTT. The complete variable domain, with remaining parts taken from reference TRBV7-2 and TRBJ2-3, reads GAGVSQSPSNKVTEKGKDVELRCDPISGHTALYWYRQSLGQGLEFLIYFQGNSAPDKSGLPSDRFSAERTGGSVSTLTIQRTQQEDSAVYLCASSLATSGADTQYFGPGTRLTVL.

The chain joins TRBV19 to TRBJ1-1, with 7 bases aligning to TRBD1. CDR1 LNHDA and CDR2 SQIVND come from the germline V gene (reference sequence). This CDR3 is 14 amino acids long. Germline trimming cut 7 bases from V and 5 bases from J; bases unmatched to any gene: 10. CDR3 DNA sequence: TGTGCCAGTACCCCGACAGGGAGAAGGACTGAAGCTTTCTTT. Its translation: CASTPTGRRTEAFF.

V is TRBV7-8 and J is TRBJ2-1, with D unclear. With 4 bases removed from V and 8 bases from J, the gap between germline ends came to 24 bases. The CDR3 runs to 17 residues. Germline CDR1 SGHVS, CDR2 FQNEAQ. CDR3 in amino acids: CASSYQGKGTTNHEQFF. CDR3 DNA: TGTGCCAGCAGCTACCAAGGTAAAGGAACCACCAACCATGAGCAGTTCTTC.

The rearrangement joins TRBV5-1 to TRBJ2-5, with 7 bases identical to TRBD1. V gave up 2 bases and J gave up 3 bases; unmatched junction bases: 7. The CDR3 consists of 15 residues. Looked up from germline, CDR1 is SGHRS and CDR2 is YFSETQ. CDR3 nucleotides: TGCGCCAGCAGCTTCGGGACAGAATGGGAAGAGACCCAGTACTTC. It is translated as CASSFGTEWEETQYF.

The V call is TRBV2, the J call TRBJ2-3, with D possibly TRBD2 on 5 matching bases. The CDR3 extends over 14 amino acids. The germline V gene has CDR1 SNHLY and CDR2 FYNNEI. Trimming cost V 5 bases and J 10 bases, with 19 bases left between them. For the CDR3, the DNA is TGTGCCAGCAGTTCGGTAGGACTTCCCTCTGCGCAGTATTTT. It is translated as CASSSVGLPSAQYF.

The rearrangement uses TRBV10-2 and TRBJ1-2; weak D call: TRBD1 (5 bases). The CDR3 sequence is 14 residues long. V was clipped by 2 bases and J by 8 bases, with 15 bases between them. CDR1 is WSHSY, CDR2 SAAADI, per germline. CDR3 in DNA: TGCGCCAGCAGTGAGGAGGGACCCCGGAGGGGCTACACCTTC. Encoded protein: CASSEEGPRRGYTF.

The chain uses TRBV7-9 and TRBJ2-2; D gene uncertain. V lost 3 bases to trimming and J lost 2 bases, with 10 bases between them. The CDR3 spans 15 residues. Germline lookup yields CDR1 SEHNR and CDR2 FQNEAQ (reference sequence). The CDR3, as DNA: TGTGCCAGCAGCTTTGGGATCGACAACACCGGGGAGCTGTTTTTT. It encodes CASSFGIDNTGELFF. Filled out from reference TRBV7-9 and TRBJ2-2, the complete variable domain reads DTGVSQNPRHKITKRGQNVTFRCDPISEHNRLYWYRQTLGQGPEFLTYFQNEAQLEKSRLLSDRFSAERPKGSFSTLEIQRTEQGDSAMYLCASSFGIDNTGELFFGEGSRLTVL.

The chain is built from TRBV13 and TRBJ2-1; the match to TRBD2 covers 9 bases. The CDR3 length is 15 residues. Losses at the gene ends were 5 bases for V and 8 bases for J; bases not matched to a gene: 10. Germline CDR1 PRHDT, CDR2 FYEKMQ (reference sequence). In DNA, the CDR3 is TGTGCCAGCAGCCTTAGCGGGGGCCCCTGGGATGAGCAGTTCTTC. Residues: CASSLSGGPWDEQFF.

This clone has a single count. CDR3: CASSDNRGSNTIYF. The CDR3 DNA is TGTGCCAGCAGCGACAACAGGGGATCTAACACCATATATTTT. This chain uses TRBV28 with TRBJ1-3, with TRBD1 matching 7 bases. This CDR3 is built from 14 residues. V lost 6 bases to trimming and J lost 7 bases; unmatched junction nucleotides: 9. In germline, CDR1 is MDHEN, CDR2 SYDVKM.